This T cell receptor beta chain was retrieved from a study of T cells in Graves' hyperthyroidism and ophthalmopathy. Study-level results: Blood also contained most expanded thyroid clonotypes above 0.001.

In its sample, this clonotype was seen many times. Antigen: not known. RNA transcripts were the template for amplifying TCR beta CDR3 regions. The HTBI primer set was used in a first-round RT-PCR of the TCR CDR3. TCRdb itself ran the multiplex PCR reads through MiXCR, one entry per CDR3 protein. The table lists about 560,000 distinct CDR3 sequences, 15% to 17% of them singletons, with under 8% in the top ten. Extraction of PBMCs used roughly 9.3 ml of fresh peripheral blood. The sample taken for sequencing was blood. The sequence derives from a young woman with Graves' hyperthyroidism.

CDR3 DNA: TGTGCCAGCAGCTTAGTCGTGGGAGGGCCGAACACCGGGGAGCTGTTTTTT. Amino acids: CASSLVVGGPNTGELFF. The chain has TRBV7-2 and TRBJ2-2; TRBD2 matches 7 bases. The trim removed 1 base at V and 0 bases at J, leaving 5 bases unmatched. The germline V gene has CDR1 SGHTA and CDR2 FQGNSA. The CDR3 has 17 amino acids. Filled out from reference TRBV7-2 and TRBJ2-2, the complete variable domain reads GAGVSQSPSNKVTEKGKDVELRCDPISGHTALYWYRQSLGQGLEFLIYFQGNSAPDKSGLPSDRFSAERTGGSVSTLTIQRTQQEDSAVYLCASSLVVGGPNTGELFFGEGSRLTVL.